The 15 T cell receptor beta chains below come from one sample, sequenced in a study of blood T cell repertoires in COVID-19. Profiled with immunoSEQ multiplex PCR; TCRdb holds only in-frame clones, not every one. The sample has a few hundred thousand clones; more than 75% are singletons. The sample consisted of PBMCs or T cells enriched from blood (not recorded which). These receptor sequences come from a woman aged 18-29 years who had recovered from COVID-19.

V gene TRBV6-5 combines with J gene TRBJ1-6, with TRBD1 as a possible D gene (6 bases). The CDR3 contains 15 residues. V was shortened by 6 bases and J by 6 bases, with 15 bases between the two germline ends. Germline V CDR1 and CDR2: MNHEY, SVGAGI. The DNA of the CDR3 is TGTGCCAGCAGGAAACAGGGAAACGGTAATTCACCCCTCCACTTT. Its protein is CASRKQGNGNSPLHF.

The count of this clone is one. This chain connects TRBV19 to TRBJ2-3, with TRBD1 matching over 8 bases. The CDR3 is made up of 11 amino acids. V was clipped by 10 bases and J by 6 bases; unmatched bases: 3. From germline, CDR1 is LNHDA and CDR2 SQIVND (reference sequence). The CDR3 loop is CATGGKDTQYF. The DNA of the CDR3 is TGTGCCACAGGGGGCAAGGATACGCAGTATTTT.

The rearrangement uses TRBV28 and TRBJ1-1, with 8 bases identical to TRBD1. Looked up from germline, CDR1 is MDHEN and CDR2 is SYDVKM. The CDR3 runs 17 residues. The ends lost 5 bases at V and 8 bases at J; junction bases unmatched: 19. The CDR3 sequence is CASSPRILLTGVGEAFF. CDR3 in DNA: TGTGCCAGCAGTCCGCGGATTTTGTTGACAGGGGTTGGCGAAGCTTTCTTT.

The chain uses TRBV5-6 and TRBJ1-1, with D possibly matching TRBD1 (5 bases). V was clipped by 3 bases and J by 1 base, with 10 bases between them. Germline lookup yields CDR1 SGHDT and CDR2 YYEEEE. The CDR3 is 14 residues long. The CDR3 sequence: CASSSLTENTEAFF. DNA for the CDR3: TGTGCCAGCAGCTCCCTGACAGAGAACACTGAAGCTTTCTTT.

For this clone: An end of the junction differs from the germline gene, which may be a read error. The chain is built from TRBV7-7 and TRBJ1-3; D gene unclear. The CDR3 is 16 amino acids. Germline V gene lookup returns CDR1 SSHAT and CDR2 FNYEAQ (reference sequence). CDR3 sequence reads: CASSLGPGISGNTIYF. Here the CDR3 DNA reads TGTGCTAGCAGCTTAGGTCCCGGGATCTCTGGAAACACCATATATTTT.

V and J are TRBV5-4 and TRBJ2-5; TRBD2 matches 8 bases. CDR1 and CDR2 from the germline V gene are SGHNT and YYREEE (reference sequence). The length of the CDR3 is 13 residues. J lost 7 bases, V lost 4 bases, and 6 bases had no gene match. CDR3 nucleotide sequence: TGTGCCAGCAGCCGGGGGGGCATCGGGACCCAGTACTTC. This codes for CASSRGGIGTQYF.

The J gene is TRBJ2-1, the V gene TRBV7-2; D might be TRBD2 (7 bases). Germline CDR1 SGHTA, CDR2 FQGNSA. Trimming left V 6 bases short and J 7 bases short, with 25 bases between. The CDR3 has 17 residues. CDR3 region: CASSQDPVGGGINEQFF. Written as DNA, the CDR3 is TGTGCCAGCAGTCAGGATCCAGTGGGCGGGGGCATAAATGAGCAGTTCTTC.

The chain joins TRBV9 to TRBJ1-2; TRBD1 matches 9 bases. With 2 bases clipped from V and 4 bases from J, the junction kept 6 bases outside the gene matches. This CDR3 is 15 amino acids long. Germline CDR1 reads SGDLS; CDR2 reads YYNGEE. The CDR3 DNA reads TGTGCCAGCAGCGTGAACCGGGACAGGGCCTATGGCTACACCTTC. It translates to CASSVNRDRAYGYTF.

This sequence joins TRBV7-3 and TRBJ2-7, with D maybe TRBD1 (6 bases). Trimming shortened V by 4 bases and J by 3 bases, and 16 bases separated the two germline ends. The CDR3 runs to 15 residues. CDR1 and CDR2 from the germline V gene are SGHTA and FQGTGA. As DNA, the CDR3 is TGTGCCAGCAGCTCCCGCCAGGGGCTAGTCTACGAGCAGTACTTC. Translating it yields CASSSRQGLVYEQYF. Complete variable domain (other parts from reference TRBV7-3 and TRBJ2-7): GAGVSQTPSNKVTEKGKYVELRCDPISGHTALYWYRQSLGQGPEFLIYFQGTGAADDSGLPNDRFFAVRPEGSVSTLKIQRTERGDSAVYLCASSSRQGLVYEQYFGPGTRLTVT.

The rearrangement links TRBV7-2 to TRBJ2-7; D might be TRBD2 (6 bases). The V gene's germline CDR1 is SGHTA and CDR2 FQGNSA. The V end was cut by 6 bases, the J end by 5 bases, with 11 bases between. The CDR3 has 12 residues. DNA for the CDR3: TGTGCCAGCAGGAATAGCGGAGACGAGCAGTACTTC. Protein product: CASRNSGDEQYF. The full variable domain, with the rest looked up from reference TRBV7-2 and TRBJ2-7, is GAGVSQSPSNKVTEKGKDVELRCDPISGHTALYWYRQSLGQGLEFLIYFQGNSAPDKSGLPSDRFSAERTGGSVSTLTIQRTQQEDSAVYLCASRNSGDEQYFGPGTRLTVT.

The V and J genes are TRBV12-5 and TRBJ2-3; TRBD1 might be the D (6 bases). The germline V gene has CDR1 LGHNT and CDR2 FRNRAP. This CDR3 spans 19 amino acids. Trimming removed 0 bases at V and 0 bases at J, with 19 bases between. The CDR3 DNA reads TGTGCTAGTGGTTTGGTACAGGGTCGTAAGGGGTATAGCACAGATACGCAGTATTTT. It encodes CASGLVQGRKGYSTDTQYF.

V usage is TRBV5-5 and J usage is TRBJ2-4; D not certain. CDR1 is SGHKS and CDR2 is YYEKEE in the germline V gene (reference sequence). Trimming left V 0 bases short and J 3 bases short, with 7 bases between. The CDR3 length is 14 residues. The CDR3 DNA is TGTGCCAGCAGCTTGGGGTCTAGCAAAAACATTCAGTACTTC. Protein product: CASSLGSSKNIQYF.

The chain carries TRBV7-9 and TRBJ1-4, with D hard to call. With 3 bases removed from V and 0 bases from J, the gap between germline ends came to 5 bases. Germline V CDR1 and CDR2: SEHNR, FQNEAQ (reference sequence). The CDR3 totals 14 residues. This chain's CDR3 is CASSLRTTNEKLFF. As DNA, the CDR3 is TGTGCCAGCAGCTTGAGGACAACTAATGAAAAACTGTTTTTT.

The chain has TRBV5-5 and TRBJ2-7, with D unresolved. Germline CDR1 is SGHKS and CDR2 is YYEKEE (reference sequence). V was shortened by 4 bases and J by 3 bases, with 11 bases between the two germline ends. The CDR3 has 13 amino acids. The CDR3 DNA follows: TGTGCCAGCAGCACTTCAAATTACTACGAGCAGTACTTC. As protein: CASSTSNYYEQYF.

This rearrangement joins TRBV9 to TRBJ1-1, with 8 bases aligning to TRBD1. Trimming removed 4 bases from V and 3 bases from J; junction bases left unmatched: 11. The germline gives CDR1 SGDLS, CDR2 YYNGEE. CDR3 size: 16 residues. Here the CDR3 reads CASSRGGQGRHTEAFF. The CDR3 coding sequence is TGTGCCAGCAGCAGGGGAGGACAGGGTCGGCACACTGAAGCTTTCTTT.